This T cell receptor (beta chain) was identified in a study of cytomegalovirus exposure and HLA in healthy donors. CDR1 SGHRS and CDR2 YFSETQ come from the germline V gene. Trimming stripped 4 bases from V and 1 base from J, with 11 bases between. This CDR3 is 14 amino acids long. PCR used 60 Vbeta primers and 13 Jbeta primers. The method was immunoSEQ multiplex PCR; TCRdb's version includes in-frame clones alone and lacks a portion of them. The sample carries under 200,000 clones, approximately 62% recorded once. The source of this sequence is a man aged 50 or older in good health and CMV-seronegative. The sample was PBMCs. The chain combines TRBV5-1 with TRBJ2-5; a weak D match, TRBD1 (6 bases). Written as DNA, the CDR3 is TGCGCCAGCAGCCTTGGACAGACCCAAGAGACCCAGTACTTC. Residues: CASSLGQTQETQYF.